This T cell receptor (beta chain) appears in the sequencing data of a study of blood T cell repertoires in COVID-19. Only in-frame clones appear in the TCRdb table, and some are missing; sequencing was by immunoSEQ multiplex PCR. The table has about 230,000 clones, roughly 86% seen once. CDR1 ENHRY and CDR2 SYGVKD come from the germline V gene. This CDR3 comprises 13 residues. V was trimmed by 3 bases and J by 6 bases, leaving 8 bases between them. Sequenced sample: PBMCs or T cells enriched from blood (not recorded which). The V gene is TRBV10-3, the J gene TRBJ1-4, with TRBD1 as a possible D gene (5 bases). The TCR sequence derives from a woman in her 30s with acute COVID-19. As DNA, the CDR3 is TGTGCCATCAGTGAAGGCAGGGATGAAAAACTGTTTTTT. This encodes CAISEGRDEKLFF.